Here is one TCR beta chain with its context. Which antigen it targets is not known. Base qualities are not provided; no much larger clone lies one nucleotide away. The data belong to a study of shared clonotypes between healthy human individuals (dated by TCRdb to 2018 to 2021). A note on the overall study: A couple of women and a few men aged 18 to 49 years were included in the cohort. For each donor, three plates each were used for CD4 naive and CD4 memory, two plates were used for CD8 naive, and one plate was used for CD8 memory. To estimate repertoire size and how much clonotype sharing occurs between individuals, the study deeply sequenced the blood TCR repertoires of roughly 5 healthy adults. Different laboratories and diverse techniques were used to prepare libraries and sequence TCR repertoires, to increase sequencing depth and limit assay-specific biases. Per donor, leukapheresis produced somewhere between about 0.94 and 8.9 billion PBMCs. General findings and caveats noted by the study authors: Sampling was restricted to blood, and TCR repertoires in tissue are likely to differ from TCR repertoires in blood. Compared with non-shared clonotypes, clonotypes shared by all four sorted-subset donors had higher generation probabilities. Even with the large sequencing depth, rarefaction of the sorted-subset datasets indicated that sequencing was incomplete. When several donors were compared, the shared fraction of clonotypes was about 5.4% for naive CD4, more than 3% for naive CD8, 2% to 2.5% for memory CD4, and around 0.37% for memory CD8. Larger estimated clonotype richness was generally found for naive subsets than for memory subsets. The genetic and exposure-history diversity represented was limited by the small number of donors. Pairwise subsampling led to the expectation that sequencing depth would affect the degree of clonotype sharing among donors.

TCR CDR3 regions were amplified from genomic DNA by multiplex PCR using the deep immunoSEQ assay. Extracted genomic DNA from each cell subset was spread evenly across all wells of several immunoSEQ 96-well plates, with each plate serving as a replicate. For sorted subsets, roughly 200 ng of genomic DNA, equivalent to 25,000 to 30,000 T cell genomes, went into each replicate PCR. Purified libraries were quantified with a Qubit 3.0 fluorometer, sized on a Bioanalyzer 2100, and re-quantified with the KAPA Library Quantification kit. Each immunoSEQ 96-well plate was sequenced on its own single-read 150-cycle Illumina NextSeq 550 flow cell. The authors' pipeline ran thus. Because the immunoSEQ output included only junctional sequences and no quality scores, the filtering could not be the same as the filtering used for full-length reads. Sequences were annotated with PyIR, a Python wrapper for IgBLAST v1.9, and V/J genes and CDR3 were assigned using IMGT germline references. Reads were filtered out if the reads had weak V/J assignments (E-value above 1e-6), no CDR3, stop codons, out-of-frame junctions, or ambiguous translated residues. V3J clonotypes were defined as sequences sharing the same inferred V gene, J gene, and CDR3 amino acid sequence. The percentage overlap between two repertoires was calculated by dividing the number of shared unique clonotypes by the size of the smaller repertoire. Repertoire richness was assessed with RTK rarefaction, the Chao1 estimator, and Recon v2.1 estimates of unobserved clonotypes. Generation probabilities were computed with OLGA for all TCRbeta clonotypes obtained by the gDNA method from several donors. TCRdb's version of the immuneACCESS table is confined to in-frame rearrangements and falls short of the full clone set. An unresolved V gene accounts for under half of the shortfall where checked; the remainder is of unknown origin. V, J and clone size derive from that table, while D and trimming were established from the DNA sequence. The table for this sample lists about 1.1 million clones; 60% to 85% of them were counted only once. The leading ten clones occupy 0.89% of the sample.

The donors were healthy, HIV-negative adults with no recently reported acute infections or vaccinations. All donors were Caucasian adults living in Nashville, Tennessee, USA. Magnetic negative selection was used to enrich CD4+ T cells, after which naive cells were positively selected on CD45RA and the negative fraction became the memory subset. Blood was obtained by leukapheresis, after which PBMCs were separated by Ficoll-Histopaque density gradient centrifugation and cryopreserved in liquid nitrogen vapor phase. Analytical flow cytometry was used to check the purity and quantity of each magnetically sorted T cell population. From each sorted fraction, genomic DNA was isolated and quantified by UV absorbance on a Nanodrop 2000c. Sequenced input: memory CD4+ T cells from PBMCs. The label giving this sample's cell subset or site can be read as: CD45RA-negative fraction. The TCR sequence derives from a man younger than 35 in good health. Some clones in this sample may be carry-over from other donors' samples.

The CDR3 region reads CASSPLQGDRNTIYF. The bases read TGTGCCAGCAGCCCTCTCCAGGGGGATAGAAACACCATATATTTT. Recombination connected TRBV11-2 to TRBJ1-3; TRBD1 fits 7 bases in the junction. Reading the germline V gene gives CDR1 SGHAT and CDR2 FQNNGV. The CDR3 numbers 15 residues from cysteine through phenylalanine. CDR3 DNA is the only sequence kept; it has 45 bases, read in frame from the first base. Unmatched junction bases come to 9, with V trimmed by 5 bases and J by 5 bases. The CDR3, completed at both ends by the reference TRBV11-2 and TRBJ1-3 genes, gives the full variable domain EAGVAQSPRYKIIEKRQSVAFWCNPISGHATLYWYQQILGQGPKLLIQFQNNGVVDDSQLPKDRFSAERLKGVDSTLKIQPAKLEDSAVYLCASSPLQGDRNTIYFGEGSWLTVV.